The rows below give T cell receptor beta chains drawn from one sample of a study of cytomegalovirus exposure and HLA in healthy donors. Assay used: immunoSEQ multiplex PCR; TCRdb lists only in-frame clones, some missing. Of around 150,000 clones listed, 72% are singletons. The sequenced sample was PBMCs. The receptors come from a man aged 40-55 years in good health and CMV-seronegative. CDR3s include the opening cysteine and the closing phenylalanine or tryptophan. D genes are given only for firm matches. Expanded clones get a size class; other rows say once, few or many, or leave the size out.

clone_size j_call v_call d_call cdr3_aa cdr3_nt
NA TRBJ1-1 TRBV28 NA CASRTGLYTEAFF TGTGCCAGCAGGACAGGACTTTACACTGAAGCTTTCTTT
NA TRBJ2-2 TRBV7-9 TRBD1 CASSRMRQGSNTGELFF TGTGCCAGCAGCAGAATGCGACAGGGTAGTAACACCGGGGAGCTGTTTTTT
NA TRBJ1-2 TRBV5-4 NA CASSPRQDPNYGYTF TGTGCCAGCAGCCCCCGACAGGACCCTAACTATGGCTACACCTTC
NA TRBJ2-7 TRBV27 NA CASRKGQSYSYEQYF TGTGCCAGCCGGAAAGGACAAAGCTACTCCTACGAGCAGTACTTC
NA TRBJ1-5 TRBV28 NA CASSLRGGRQPQHF TGTGCCAGCAGTTTACGGGGGGGGCGTCAGCCCCAGCATTTT
NA TRBJ2-5 TRBV10-3 TRBD1 CAIRETGSQETQYF TGTGCCATCAGGGAGACAGGGTCCCAAGAGACCCAGTACTTC
NA TRBJ2-1 TRBV12-5 TRBD2 CASGPLAESYNEQFF TGTGCTAGTGGCCCCCTAGCGGAATCCTACAATGAGCAGTTCTTC
NA TRBJ1-4 TRBV4-1 TRBD1 CASSQDAGQGLEKLFF TGCGCCAGCAGCCAAGATGCGGGACAGGGATTGGAAAAACTGTTTTTT
NA TRBJ1-5 TRBV18 NA CASSPGGAVWDQPQHF TGTGCCAGCTCACCAGGGGGGGCGGTTTGGGATCAGCCCCAGCATTTT
NA TRBJ1-2 TRBV7-2 NA CASSLSEGLSYTF TGTGCCAGCAGCTTATCGGAGGGGTTAAGCTACACCTTC
NA TRBJ2-6 TRBV19 NA CASSISSGTGANVLPF TGTGCCAGTAGTATTTCGTCGGGGACTGGGGCCAACGTCCTGCCTTTC
NA TRBJ2-3 TRBV5-4 NA CASSLGLRTDTQYF TGTGCCAGCAGCTTGGGACTACGCACAGATACGCAGTATTTT
once TRBJ1-1 TRBV20-1 NA CSAAQQGAFF TGCAGTGCAGCTCAACAGGGTGCTTTCTTT
NA TRBJ2-7 TRBV5-4 NA CASSLSGGRVYEQYF TGTGCCAGCAGCTTGTCCGGGGGGCGCGTCTACGAGCAGTACTTC
NA TRBJ2-2 TRBV9 NA CASSVQTSGELFF TGTGCCAGCAGCGTTCAGACATCCGGGGAGCTGTTTTTT
few TRBJ2-3 TRBV11-1 NA CASSFMTDTQYF TGTGCCAGCAGCTTTATGACAGATACGCAGTATTTT
NA TRBJ1-2 TRBV9 TRBD1 CASSATTGVYGYTF TGTGCCAGCAGCGCAACGACAGGGGTGTATGGCTACACCTTC
few TRBJ2-7 TRBV19 TRBD1 CASSIRTGDAYEQYF TGTGCCAGTAGTATTAGGACAGGAGATGCCTACGAGCAGTACTTC
NA TRBJ1-1 TRBV7-6 TRBD1 CASSLGDRTVRTEAFF TGTGCCAGCAGCCTAGGGGACAGAACCGTTCGCACTGAAGCTTTCTTT
NA TRBJ2-3 TRBV4-1 NA CASSQSGSGEIQIDTQYF TGCGCCAGCAGCCAAAGTGGAAGCGGTGAGATCCAAATAGATACGCAGTATTTT
once TRBJ1-2 TRBV7-9 TRBD1 CASSTRQGFGYTF TGTGCCAGCAGCACCCGACAGGGATTTGGCTACACCTTC
NA TRBJ1-1 TRBV5-1 TRBD1 CASSLAGGGEAFF TGCGCCAGCAGCTTGGCAGGGGGAGGTGAAGCTTTCTTT
NA TRBJ2-1 TRBV10-3 NA CAIPRGGVVNEQFF TGTGCCATACCTAGGGGAGGAGTAGTCAATGAGCAGTTCTTC
NA TRBJ2-3 TRBV27 NA CASSAQVGSTDTQYF TGTGCCAGCAGTGCACAGGTTGGTAGCACAGATACGCAGTATTTT
NA TRBJ2-2 TRBV14 TRBD2 CASSQAGGTNTGELFF TGTGCCAGCAGCCAAGCGGGGGGGACGAACACCGGGGAGCTGTTTTTT
NA TRBJ1-1 TRBV27 TRBD1 CASSLRGHGTEAFF TGTGCCAGCAGTCTTAGGGGGCACGGCACTGAAGCTTTCTTT
NA TRBJ1-2 TRBV5-6 TRBD1 CASSLSVPGQGRDGYPF TGTGCCAGCAGCTTGTCGGTACCGGGACAGGGGAGAGATGGCTACCCCTTC
NA TRBJ2-7 TRBV6-6 TRBD2 CASSGTSGTYEQYF TGTGCCAGCAGTGGGACTAGCGGGACTTACGAGCAGTACTTC
NA TRBJ2-1 TRBV5-4 TRBD2 CASSLGSGGANEQFF TGTGCCAGCAGCCTCGGGAGCGGGGGGGCCAATGAGCAGTTCTTC
NA TRBJ2-1 TRBV5-1 TRBD2 CASSAEGLADSYNEQFF TGCGCCAGCAGCGCCGAAGGACTAGCGGATTCCTACAATGAGCAGTTCTTC
NA TRBJ1-1 TRBV5-8 TRBD1 CASSWSGGNTEAFF TGTGCCAGCAGCTGGTCAGGGGGAAACACTGAAGCTTTCTTT
NA TRBJ2-3 TRBV21-1 NA CASSRRKGLAGESASTDTQYF TGTGCCAGCAGCCGACGAAAGGGACTAGCGGGGGAAAGTGCTAGCACAGATACGCAGTATTTT
NA TRBJ2-7 TRBV11-2 TRBD1 CASSPDRVTYEQYF TGTGCCAGCAGCCCGGACAGGGTAACCTACGAGCAGTACTTC
NA TRBJ2-1 TRBV7-2 TRBD2 CASSFVAGGPNEQFF TGTGCCAGCAGCTTTGTGGCGGGAGGACCCAATGAGCAGTTCTTC
NA TRBJ1-3 TRBV28 TRBD1 CASSLGTDGNTIYF TGTGCCAGCAGTCTGGGGACAGACGGAAACACCATATATTTT
NA TRBJ1-1 TRBV5-1 NA CASSLELGGNTEAFF TGCGCCAGCAGCTTGGAACTGGGCGGGAATACTGAAGCTTTCTTT
NA TRBJ2-7 TRBV5-1 NA CASTPLGREYEQYF TGCGCCAGCACTCCCTTAGGCAGGGAATACGAGCAGTACTTC
few TRBJ1-5 TRBV6-4 NA CASSRGGGQPQHF TGTGCCAGCAGTCGGGGGGGAGGTCAGCCCCAGCATTTT
NA TRBJ2-7 TRBV19 TRBD2 CASSWTSGSYEQYF TGTGCCAGTAGTTGGACTAGCGGGAGCTACGAGCAGTACTTC
NA TRBJ1-2 TRBV16 TRBD1 CASSLRQGARGNYGYTF TGTGCCAGCAGCCTTCGACAGGGGGCCAGAGGGAACTATGGCTACACCTTC
NA TRBJ2-7 TRBV28 TRBD1 CATVPSSGTGYGEQYF TGTGCCACGGTACCCTCATCCGGGACAGGGTATGGCGAGCAGTACTTC
NA TRBJ1-2 TRBV5-1 TRBD1 CASSLEGQGGNYGYTF TGCGCCAGCAGCTTGGAAGGACAGGGTGGAAACTATGGCTACACCTTC
NA TRBJ1-1 TRBV19 TRBD1 CASSTGQGVTEAFF TGTGCCAGTAGTACAGGACAGGGGGTTACTGAAGCTTTCTTT
once TRBJ2-1 TRBV11-2 NA CASSLRGLEGVNEQFF TGTGCCAGCAGCCTTCGAGGGTTAGAAGGTGTGAATGAGCAGTTCTTC
NA TRBJ1-1 TRBV5-5 NA CASSLVYSGAGEAFF TGTGCCAGCAGCTTGGTTTATTCAGGGGCCGGAGAAGCTTTCTTT
few TRBJ2-1 TRBV5-1 TRBD2 CASSPPGTTFNEQFF TGCGCCAGCAGCCCTCCCGGGACTACTTTCAATGAGCAGTTCTTC
NA TRBJ1-1 TRBV9 NA CASSVTGRLNTEAFF TGTGCCAGCAGCGTAACAGGCAGACTGAACACTGAAGCTTTCTTT
NA TRBJ1-2 TRBV6-1 TRBD1 CASQGERGSGGYTF TGTGCCAGCCAGGGGGAGAGGGGATCTGGGGGCTACACCTTC
NA TRBJ2-7 TRBV2 TRBD2 CASRKGMLAGSYEQYF TGTGCCAGCAGGAAAGGAATGCTAGCGGGGTCCTACGAGCAGTACTTC
NA TRBJ2-4 TRBV13 NA CASSLSLGGPKNIQYF TGTGCCAGCAGCTTATCGCTCGGGGGGCCCAAAAACATTCAGTACTTC
NA TRBJ2-1 TRBV19 TRBD1 CASSGDRDNEQFF TGTGCCAGTAGTGGGGACAGGGATAATGAGCAGTTCTTC
NA TRBJ1-1 TRBV9 TRBD1 CASSVQGVRTEAFF TGTGCCAGCAGCGTCCAGGGGGTTAGAACTGAAGCTTTCTTT
NA TRBJ2-1 TRBV10-2 NA CASEGLRNEQFF TGCGCCAGCGAGGGACTTCGCAATGAGCAGTTCTTC
NA TRBJ1-1 TRBV4-2 TRBD1 CASSQINPGQGDTEAFF TGTGCCAGCAGCCAAATCAATCCGGGACAGGGTGACACTGAAGCTTTCTTT
NA TRBJ1-4 TRBV5-4 TRBD1 CASSRDSPATNEKLFF TGTGCCAGCAGTAGGGACAGCCCTGCAACTAATGAAAAACTGTTTTTT